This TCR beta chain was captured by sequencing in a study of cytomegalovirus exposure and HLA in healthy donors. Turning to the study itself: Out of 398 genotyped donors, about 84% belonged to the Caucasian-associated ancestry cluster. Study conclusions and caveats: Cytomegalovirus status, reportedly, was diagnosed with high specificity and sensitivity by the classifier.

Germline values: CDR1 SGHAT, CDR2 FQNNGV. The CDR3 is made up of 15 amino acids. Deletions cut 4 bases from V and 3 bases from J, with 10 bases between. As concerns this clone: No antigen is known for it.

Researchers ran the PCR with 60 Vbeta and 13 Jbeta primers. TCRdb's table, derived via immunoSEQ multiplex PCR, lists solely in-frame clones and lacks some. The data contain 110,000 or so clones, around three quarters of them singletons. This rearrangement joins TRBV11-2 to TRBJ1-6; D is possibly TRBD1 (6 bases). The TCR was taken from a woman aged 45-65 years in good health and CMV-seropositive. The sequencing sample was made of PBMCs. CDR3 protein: CASSSRGLYNSPLHF. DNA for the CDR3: TGTGCCAGCAGCTCCAGGGGCCTCTATAATTCACCCCTCCACTTT.